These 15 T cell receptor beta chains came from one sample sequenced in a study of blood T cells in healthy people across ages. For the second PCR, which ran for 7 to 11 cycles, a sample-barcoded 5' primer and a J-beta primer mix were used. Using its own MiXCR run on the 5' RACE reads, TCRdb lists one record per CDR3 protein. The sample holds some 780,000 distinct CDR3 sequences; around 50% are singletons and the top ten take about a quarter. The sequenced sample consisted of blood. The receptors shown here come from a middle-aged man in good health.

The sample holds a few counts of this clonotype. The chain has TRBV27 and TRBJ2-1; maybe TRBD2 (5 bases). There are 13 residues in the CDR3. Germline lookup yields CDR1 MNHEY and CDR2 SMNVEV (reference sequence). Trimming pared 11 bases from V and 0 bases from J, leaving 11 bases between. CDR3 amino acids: CASQEGSYNEQFF. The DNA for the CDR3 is TGTGCCTCCCAAGAGGGCTCCTACAATGAGCAGTTCTTC.

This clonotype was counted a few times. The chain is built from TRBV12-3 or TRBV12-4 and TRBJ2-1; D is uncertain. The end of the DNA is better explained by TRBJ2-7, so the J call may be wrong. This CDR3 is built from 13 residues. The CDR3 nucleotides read TGTGCCAGCAGTCTCCAATACTACAATGAGCAGTACTTC. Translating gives CASSLQYYNEQYF.

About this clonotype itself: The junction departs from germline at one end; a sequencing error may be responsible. The DNA for the CDR3 is TGTACCAGCAGCCAATCGAGGACAGGCTTTAATGAAAAACTGTTTTTT. Protein product: CTSSQSRTGFNEKLFF. The chain is built from TRBV7-9 and TRBJ1-4; 7 nucleotides line up with TRBD1. Germline V gene sequence: CDR1 SEHNR, CDR2 FQNEAQ (reference sequence). The CDR3 is 16 amino acids.

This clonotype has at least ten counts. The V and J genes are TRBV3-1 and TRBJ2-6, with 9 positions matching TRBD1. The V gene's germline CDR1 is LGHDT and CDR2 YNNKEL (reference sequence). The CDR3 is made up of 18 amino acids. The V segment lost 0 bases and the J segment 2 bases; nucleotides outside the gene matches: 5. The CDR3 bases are TGTGCCAGCAGCCAAGATCGCGGGACAGGGACTGGGGCCAACGTCCTGACTTTC. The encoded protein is CASSQDRGTGTGANVLTF.

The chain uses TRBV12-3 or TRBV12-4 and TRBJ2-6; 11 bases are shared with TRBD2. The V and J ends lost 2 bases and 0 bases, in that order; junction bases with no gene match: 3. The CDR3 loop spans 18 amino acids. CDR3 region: CASSLSGLAGSGANVLTF. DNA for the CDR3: TGTGCCAGCAGTTTATCCGGACTAGCGGGCTCTGGGGCCAACGTCCTGACTTTC.

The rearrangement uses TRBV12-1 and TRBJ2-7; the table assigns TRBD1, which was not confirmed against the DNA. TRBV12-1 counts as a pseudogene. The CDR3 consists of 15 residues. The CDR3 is CASSLGTGPPYEQYF. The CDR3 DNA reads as TGTGCCAGCAGCCTCGGGACAGGCCCCCCCTACGAGCAGTACTTC.

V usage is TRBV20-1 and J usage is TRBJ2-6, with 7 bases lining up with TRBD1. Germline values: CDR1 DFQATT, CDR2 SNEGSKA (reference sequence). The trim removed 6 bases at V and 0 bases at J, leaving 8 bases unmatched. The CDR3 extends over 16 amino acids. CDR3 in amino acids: CSAPSDRDSGANVLTF. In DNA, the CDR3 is TGCAGTGCCCCATCCGACAGGGACTCTGGGGCCAACGTCCTGACTTTC.

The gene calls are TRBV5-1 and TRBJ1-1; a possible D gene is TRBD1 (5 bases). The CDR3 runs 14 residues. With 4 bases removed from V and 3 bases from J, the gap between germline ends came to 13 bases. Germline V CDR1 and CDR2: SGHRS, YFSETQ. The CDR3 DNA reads TGCGCCAGCAGCGGGGCAGGTGGAGACACTGAAGCTTTCTTT. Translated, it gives CASSGAGGDTEAFF.

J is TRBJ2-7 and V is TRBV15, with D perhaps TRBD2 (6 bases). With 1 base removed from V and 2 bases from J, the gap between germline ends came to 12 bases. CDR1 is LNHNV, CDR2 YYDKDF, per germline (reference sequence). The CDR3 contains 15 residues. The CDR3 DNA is TGTGCCACCAGCAGAGGAGTAGCGGCCCCCTACGAGCAGTACTTC. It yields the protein CATSRGVAAPYEQYF. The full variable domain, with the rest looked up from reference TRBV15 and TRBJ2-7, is DAMVIQNPRYQVTQFGKPVTLSCSQTLNHNVMYWYQQKSSQAPKLLFHYYDKDFNNEADTPDNFQSRRPNTSFCFLDIRSPGLGDTAMYLCATSRGVAAPYEQYFGPGTRLTVT.

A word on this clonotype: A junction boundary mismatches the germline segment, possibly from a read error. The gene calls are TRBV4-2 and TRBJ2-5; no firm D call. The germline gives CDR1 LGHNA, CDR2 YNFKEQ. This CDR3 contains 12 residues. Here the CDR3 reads CAGSPAGETQYF. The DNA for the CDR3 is TGTGCCGGCAGCCCAGCAGGAGAGACCCAGTACTTC.

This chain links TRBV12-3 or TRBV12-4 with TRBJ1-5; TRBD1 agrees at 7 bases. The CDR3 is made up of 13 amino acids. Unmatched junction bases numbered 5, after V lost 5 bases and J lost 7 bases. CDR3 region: CASSGGTVQPQHF. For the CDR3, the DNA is TGTGCCAGCAGTGGGGGGACAGTCCAGCCCCAGCATTTT.

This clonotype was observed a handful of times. This chain's CDR3 is CASRETGVDPDTQYF. The CDR3 nucleotides are TGTGCCAGCAGGGAGACAGGGGTGGACCCAGATACGCAGTATTTT. V gene TRBV27 combines with J gene TRBJ2-3, with 8 bases that match TRBD1. The CDR3 is 15 residues long. Trimming took 6 bases from V and 4 from J; bases not matched to a gene: 9. Germline values: CDR1 MNHEY, CDR2 SMNVEV (reference sequence).

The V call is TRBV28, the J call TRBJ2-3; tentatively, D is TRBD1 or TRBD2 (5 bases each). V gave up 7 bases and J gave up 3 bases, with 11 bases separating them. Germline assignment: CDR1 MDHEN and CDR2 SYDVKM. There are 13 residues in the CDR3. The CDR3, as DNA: TGTGCCAGCAACTCCGGGGCAACAGATACGCAGTATTTT. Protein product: CASNSGATDTQYF.

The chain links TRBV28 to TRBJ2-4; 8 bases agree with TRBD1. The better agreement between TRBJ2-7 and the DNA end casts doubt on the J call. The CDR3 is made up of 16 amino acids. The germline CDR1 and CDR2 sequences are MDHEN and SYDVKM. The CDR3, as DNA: TGTGCCACCAGGGGGCTGACCGCGGGACCTCTCTACGAGCAGTACTTC. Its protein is CATRGLTAGPLYEQYF.

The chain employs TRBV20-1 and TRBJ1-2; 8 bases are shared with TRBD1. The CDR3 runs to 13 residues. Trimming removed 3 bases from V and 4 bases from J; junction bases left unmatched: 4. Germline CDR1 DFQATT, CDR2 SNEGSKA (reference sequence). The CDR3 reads CSARDRDPYGYTF. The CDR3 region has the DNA TGCAGTGCTAGGGACAGGGATCCCTATGGCTACACCTTC.